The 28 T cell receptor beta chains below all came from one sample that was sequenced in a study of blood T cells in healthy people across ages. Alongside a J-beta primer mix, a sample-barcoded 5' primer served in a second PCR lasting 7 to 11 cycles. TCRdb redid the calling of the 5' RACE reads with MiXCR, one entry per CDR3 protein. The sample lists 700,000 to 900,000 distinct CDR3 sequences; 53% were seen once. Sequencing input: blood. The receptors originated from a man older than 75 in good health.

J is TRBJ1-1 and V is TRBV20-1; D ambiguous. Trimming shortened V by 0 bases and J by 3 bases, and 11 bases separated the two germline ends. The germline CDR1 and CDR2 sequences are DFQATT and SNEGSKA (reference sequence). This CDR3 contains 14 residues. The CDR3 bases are TGCAGTGCTAGAGATTTAGGCTGGGACACTGAAGCTTTCTTT. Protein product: CSARDLGWDTEAFF.

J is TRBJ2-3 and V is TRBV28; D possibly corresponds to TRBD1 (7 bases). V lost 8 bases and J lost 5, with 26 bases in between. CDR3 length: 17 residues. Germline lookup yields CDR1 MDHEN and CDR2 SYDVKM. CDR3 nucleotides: TGTGCCAGCCCCCCGACAGGGACCCCCGGAGGGTTAGATACGCAGTATTTT. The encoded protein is CASPPTGTPGGLDTQYF.

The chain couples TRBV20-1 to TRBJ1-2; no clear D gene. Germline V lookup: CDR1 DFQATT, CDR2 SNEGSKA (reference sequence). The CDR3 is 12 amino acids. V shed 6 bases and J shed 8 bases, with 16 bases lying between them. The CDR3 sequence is CSAPTPTGGYTF. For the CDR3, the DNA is TGCAGTGCCCCCACACCTACGGGGGGCTACACCTTC.

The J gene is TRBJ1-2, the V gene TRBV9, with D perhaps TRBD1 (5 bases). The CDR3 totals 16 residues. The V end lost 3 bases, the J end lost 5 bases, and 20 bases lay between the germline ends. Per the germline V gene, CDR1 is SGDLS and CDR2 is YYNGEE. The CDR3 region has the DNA TGTGCCAGCAGCGCACAGGCGCGGCAGACTTCTTATGGCTACACCTTC. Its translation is CASSAQARQTSYGYTF.

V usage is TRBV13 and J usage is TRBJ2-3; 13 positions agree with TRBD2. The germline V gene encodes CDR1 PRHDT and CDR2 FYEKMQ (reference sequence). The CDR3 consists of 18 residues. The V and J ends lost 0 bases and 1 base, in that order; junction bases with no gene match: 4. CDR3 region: CASSLGTGLAGRTDTQYF. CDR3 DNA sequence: TGTGCCAGCAGCTTAGGAACGGGACTAGCGGGGCGCACAGATACGCAGTATTTT.

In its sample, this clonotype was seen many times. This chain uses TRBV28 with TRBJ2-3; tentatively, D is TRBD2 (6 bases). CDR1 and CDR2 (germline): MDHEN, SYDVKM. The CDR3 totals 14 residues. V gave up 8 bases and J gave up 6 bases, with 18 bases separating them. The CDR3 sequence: CASQYPGSGDTQYF. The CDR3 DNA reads TGTGCCAGCCAGTACCCCGGGAGCGGTGATACGCAGTATTTT.

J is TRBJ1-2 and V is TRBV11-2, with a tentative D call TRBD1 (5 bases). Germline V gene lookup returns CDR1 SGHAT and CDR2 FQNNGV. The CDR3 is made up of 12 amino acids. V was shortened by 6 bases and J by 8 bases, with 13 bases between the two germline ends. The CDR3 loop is CASRTGGRGYTF. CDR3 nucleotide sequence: TGTGCCAGCAGGACGGGGGGACGAGGCTACACCTTC. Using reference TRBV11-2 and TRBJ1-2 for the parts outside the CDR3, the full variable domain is EAGVAQSPRYKIIEKRQSVAFWCNPISGHATLYWYQQILGQGPKLLIQFQNNGVVDDSQLPKDRFSAERLKGVDSTLKIQPAKLEDSAVYLCASRTGGRGYTFGSGTRLTVV.

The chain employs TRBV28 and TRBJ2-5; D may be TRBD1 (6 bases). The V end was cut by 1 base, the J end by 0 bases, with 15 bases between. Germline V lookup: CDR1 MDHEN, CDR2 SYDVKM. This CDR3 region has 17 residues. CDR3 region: CASSLSLSRGDQETQYF. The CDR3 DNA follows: TGTGCCAGCAGTTTATCCCTGAGCAGGGGCGACCAAGAGACCCAGTACTTC.

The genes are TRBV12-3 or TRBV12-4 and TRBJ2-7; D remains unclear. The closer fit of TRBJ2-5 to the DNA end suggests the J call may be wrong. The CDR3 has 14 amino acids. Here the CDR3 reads CASSSGPLRETQYF. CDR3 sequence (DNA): TGTGCCAGCAGTTCAGGACCGCTTAGGGAGACCCAGTACTTC.

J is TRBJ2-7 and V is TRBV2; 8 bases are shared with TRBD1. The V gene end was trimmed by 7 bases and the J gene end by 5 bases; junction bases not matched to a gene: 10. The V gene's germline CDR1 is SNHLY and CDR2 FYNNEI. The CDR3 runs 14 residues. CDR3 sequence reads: CASTLGQGDHEQYF. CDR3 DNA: TGTGCCAGCACCCTTGGACAGGGCGACCACGAGCAGTACTTC.

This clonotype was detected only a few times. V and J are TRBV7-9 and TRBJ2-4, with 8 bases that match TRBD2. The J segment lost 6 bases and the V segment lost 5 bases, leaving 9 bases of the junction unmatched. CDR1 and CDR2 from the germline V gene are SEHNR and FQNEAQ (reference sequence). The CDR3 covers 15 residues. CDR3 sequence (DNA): TGTGCCAGCAGCCCCAAGCAGCGGGAGTCAAACATTCAGTACTTC. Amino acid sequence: CASSPKQRESNIQYF.

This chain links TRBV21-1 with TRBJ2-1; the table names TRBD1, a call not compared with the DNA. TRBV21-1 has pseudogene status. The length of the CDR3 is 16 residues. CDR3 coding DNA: TGTGCCAGCAGCAAAGCTGCGGGACAGGGGTTCCACGAGCAGTTCTTC. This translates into CASSKAAGQGFHEQFF.

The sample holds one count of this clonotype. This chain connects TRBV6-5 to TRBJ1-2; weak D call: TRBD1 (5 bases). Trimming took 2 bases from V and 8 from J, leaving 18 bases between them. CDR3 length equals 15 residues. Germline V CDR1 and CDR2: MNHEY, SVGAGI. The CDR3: CASSYVGGAGSGYTF. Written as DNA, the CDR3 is TGTGCCAGCAGTTACGTCGGAGGGGCCGGGAGCGGCTACACCTTC.

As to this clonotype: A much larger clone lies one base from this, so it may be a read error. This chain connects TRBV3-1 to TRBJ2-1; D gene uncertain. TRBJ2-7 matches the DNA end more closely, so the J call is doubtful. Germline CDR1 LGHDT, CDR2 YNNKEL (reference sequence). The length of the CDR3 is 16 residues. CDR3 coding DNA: TGTGCCAGCGGCACAAGGGCTTGGAGCTCCTACAATGAGCAGTACTTC. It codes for CASGTRAWSSYNEQYF.

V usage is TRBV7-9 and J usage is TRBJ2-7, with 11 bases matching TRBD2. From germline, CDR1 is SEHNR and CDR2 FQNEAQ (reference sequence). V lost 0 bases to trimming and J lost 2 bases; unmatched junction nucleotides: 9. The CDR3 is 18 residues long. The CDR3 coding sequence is TGTGCCAGCAGCTTAGCGGGGCGGCTAGCGGGAGGCCCCTACGAGCAGTACTTC. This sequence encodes CASSLAGRLAGGPYEQYF. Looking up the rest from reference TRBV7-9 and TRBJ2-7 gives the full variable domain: DTGVSQNPRHKITKRGQNVTFRCDPISEHNRLYWYRQTLGQGPEFLTYFQNEAQLEKSRLLSDRFSAERPKGSFSTLEIQRTEQGDSAMYLCASSLAGRLAGGPYEQYFGPGTRLTVT.

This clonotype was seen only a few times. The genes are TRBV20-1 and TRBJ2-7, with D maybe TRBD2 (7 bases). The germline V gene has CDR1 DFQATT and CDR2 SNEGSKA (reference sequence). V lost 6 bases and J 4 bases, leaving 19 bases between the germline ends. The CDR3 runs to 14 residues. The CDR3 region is CSAPRGTNTYEQYF. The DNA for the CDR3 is TGCAGTGCCCCGAGGGGGACTAACACGTACGAGCAGTACTTC.

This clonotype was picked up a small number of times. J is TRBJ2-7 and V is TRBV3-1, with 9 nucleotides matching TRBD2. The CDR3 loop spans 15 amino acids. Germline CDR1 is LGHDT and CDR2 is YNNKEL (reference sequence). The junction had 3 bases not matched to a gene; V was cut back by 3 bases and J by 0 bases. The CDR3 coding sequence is TGTGCCAGCAGCCAGTTTAGCGGGAGCTCCTACGAGCAGTACTTC. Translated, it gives CASSQFSGSSYEQYF.

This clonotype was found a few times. The CDR3 protein is CATYLGLDNEQFF. The CDR3 DNA sequence: TGTGCCACCTACTTGGGACTAGACAATGAGCAGTTCTTC. The rearrangement links TRBV6-6 to TRBJ2-1; 8 bases are shared with TRBD2. Trimming at V came to 10 bases and at J to 5 bases, leaving 7 bases not matched to a gene. Germline V gene lookup returns CDR1 MNHNY and CDR2 SVGAGI (reference sequence). The CDR3 consists of 13 residues.

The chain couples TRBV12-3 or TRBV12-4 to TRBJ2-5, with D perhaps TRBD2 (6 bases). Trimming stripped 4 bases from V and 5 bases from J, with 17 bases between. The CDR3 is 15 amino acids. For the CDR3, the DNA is TGTGCCAGCAGTTCCGCGAGCGGCGGGACTGAGACCCAGTACTTC. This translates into CASSSASGGTETQYF.

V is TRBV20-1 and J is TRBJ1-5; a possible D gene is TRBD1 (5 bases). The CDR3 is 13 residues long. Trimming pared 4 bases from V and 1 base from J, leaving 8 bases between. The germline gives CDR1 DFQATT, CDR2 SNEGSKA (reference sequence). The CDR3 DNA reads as TGCAGTGCTACGGACACAAGCAATCAGCCCCAGCATTTT. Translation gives CSATDTSNQPQHF.

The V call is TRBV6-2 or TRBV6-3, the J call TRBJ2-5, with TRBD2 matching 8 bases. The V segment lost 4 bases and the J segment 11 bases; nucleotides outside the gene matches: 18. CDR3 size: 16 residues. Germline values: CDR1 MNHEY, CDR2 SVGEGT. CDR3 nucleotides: TGTGCCAGCAGTTGCCGGAGCGGGAGTGTTTTGAATGAGCAGTACTTC. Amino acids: CASSCRSGSVLNEQYF.

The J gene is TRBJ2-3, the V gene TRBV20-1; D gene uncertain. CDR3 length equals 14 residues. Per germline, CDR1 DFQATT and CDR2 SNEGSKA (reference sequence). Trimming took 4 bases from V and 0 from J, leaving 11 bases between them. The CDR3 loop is CSATFPGSTDTQYF. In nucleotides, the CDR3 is TGCAGTGCTACCTTTCCCGGGAGCACAGATACGCAGTATTTT.

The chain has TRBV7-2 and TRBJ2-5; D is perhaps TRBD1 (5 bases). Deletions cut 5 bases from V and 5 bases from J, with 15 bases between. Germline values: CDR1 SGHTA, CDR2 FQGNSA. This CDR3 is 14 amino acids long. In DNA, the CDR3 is TGTGCCAGCAGCCGTTGGGGCTCCAAGGAGACCCAGTACTTC. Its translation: CASSRWGSKETQYF. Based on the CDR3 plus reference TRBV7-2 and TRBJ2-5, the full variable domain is GAGVSQSPSNKVTEKGKDVELRCDPISGHTALYWYRQSLGQGLEFLIYFQGNSAPDKSGLPSDRFSAERTGGSVSTLTIQRTQQEDSAVYLCASSRWGSKETQYFGPGTRLLVL.

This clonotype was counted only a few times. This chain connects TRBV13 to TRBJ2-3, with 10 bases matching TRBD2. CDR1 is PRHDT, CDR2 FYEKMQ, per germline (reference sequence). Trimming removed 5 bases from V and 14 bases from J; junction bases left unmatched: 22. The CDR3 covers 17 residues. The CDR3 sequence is CASSRFSGRREHRYAYF. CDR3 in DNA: TGTGCCAGCAGCCGCTTTAGCGGGAGGAGGGAGCACAGATACGCGTATTTT.

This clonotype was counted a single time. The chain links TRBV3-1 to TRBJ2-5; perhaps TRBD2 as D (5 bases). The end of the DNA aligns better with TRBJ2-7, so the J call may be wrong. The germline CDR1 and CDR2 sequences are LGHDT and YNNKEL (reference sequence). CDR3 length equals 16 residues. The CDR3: CASSQEWGLDYYEQYF. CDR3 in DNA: TGTGCCAGCAGCCAAGAATGGGGATTAGACTACTACGAGCAGTACTTC.

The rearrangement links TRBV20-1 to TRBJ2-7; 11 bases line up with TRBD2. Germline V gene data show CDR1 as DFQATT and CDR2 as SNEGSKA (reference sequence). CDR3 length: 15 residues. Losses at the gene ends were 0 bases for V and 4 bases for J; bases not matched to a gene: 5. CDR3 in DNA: TGCAGTGCTAGAGATCCGCTAGCGGGAGGATACGAGCAGTACTTC. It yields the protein CSARDPLAGGYEQYF.

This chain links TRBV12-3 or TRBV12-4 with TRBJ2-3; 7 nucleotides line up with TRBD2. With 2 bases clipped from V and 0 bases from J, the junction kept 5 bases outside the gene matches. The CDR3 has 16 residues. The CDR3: CASSLMAGASTDTQYF. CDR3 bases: TGTGCCAGCAGTTTAATGGCGGGAGCGAGCACAGATACGCAGTATTTT.

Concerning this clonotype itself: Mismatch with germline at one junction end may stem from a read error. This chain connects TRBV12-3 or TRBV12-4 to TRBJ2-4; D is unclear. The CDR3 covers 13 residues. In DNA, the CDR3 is TGTGCCAACAGTATCCGGGCCTTAAACATTCAGTACTTC. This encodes CANSIRALNIQYF.